The 10 T cell receptor beta chains below were found in one sample sequenced in a study of patients and donors after allogeneic stem cell transplantation. Using its own MiXCR run on the RT-PCR reads, TCRdb lists one record per CDR3 protein. The sample includes 8,500 to 13,000 distinct CDR3 sequences, roughly a fifth of them seen just once. The specimen was blood, either unsorted or a sorted T cell fraction (not recorded which). These receptors all stem from a human donor who was either an allogeneic HSCT recipient or a stem cell or donor lymphocyte infusion donor (not recorded which). It is not recorded whose cells these are; they may come from a transplant donor.

As for this clonotype: It may be a read error: a sequence one base away is much more abundant. The rearrangement links TRBV9 to TRBJ2-3; weak D call: TRBD2 (6 bases). The CDR3 loop spans 14 amino acids. CDR1 and CDR2 (germline): SGDLS, YYNGEE. V was trimmed by 1 base and J by 6 bases, leaving 12 bases between them. CDR3 loop: CASSVLTGVDTQYF. Written as DNA, the CDR3 is TGTGCCAGCAGCGTACTAACGGGGGTGGATACGCAGTATTTT.

This sequence joins TRBV19 and TRBJ1-1; weak D call: TRBD1 (5 bases). CDR1 and CDR2 from the germline V gene are LNHDA and SQIVND (reference sequence). The V gene lost 6 bases and the J gene lost 0 bases, with 11 bases spanning the gap. The CDR3 has 14 residues. The CDR3 DNA sequence: TGTGCCAGTAGATGGGGCCGACTGAACACTGAAGCTTTCTTT. Its protein product is CASRWGRLNTEAFF.

V gene TRBV7-2 combines with J gene TRBJ2-1; 10 bases align to TRBD1. This CDR3 spans 16 amino acids. Germline V CDR1 and CDR2: SGHTA, FQGNSA. The junction had 7 bases not matched to a gene; V was cut back by 5 bases and J by 3 bases. The CDR3 sequence is CASSLGQGVIYNEQFF. CDR3 DNA sequence: TGTGCCAGCAGCCTAGGACAGGGGGTTATCTACAATGAGCAGTTCTTC.

This clonotype was found many times. This chain uses TRBV6-8 with TRBJ1-5, with D possibly matching TRBD1 (5 bases). Germline V gives CDR1 MNHGY, CDR2 SAAAGT. This CDR3 has 12 residues. CDR3 sequence: CEFPGNGQPQHF. In nucleotides, the CDR3 is TGTGAGTTTCCAGGGAACGGTCAGCCCCAGCATTTT.

The chain joins TRBV6-5 to TRBJ1-6, with D unresolved. Per the germline V gene, CDR1 is MNHEY and CDR2 is SVGAGI. The CDR3 is 13 residues long. V was clipped by 2 bases and J by 8 bases, with 7 bases between them. The CDR3 loop reads CASSYERDSPLHF. In nucleotides, the CDR3 is TGTGCCAGCAGTTACGAAAGGGATTCACCCCTCCACTTT.

This clonotype was counted only a few times. The J gene is TRBJ2-1, the V gene TRBV4-2, with 7 nucleotides matching TRBD2. This CDR3 has 16 amino acids. Germline values: CDR1 LGHNA, CDR2 YNFKEQ. V lost 1 base to trimming and J lost 2 bases; unmatched junction nucleotides: 5. CDR3 DNA: TGTGCCAGCAGCCAAGGAAGCGGGAATGCCTACAATGAGCAGTTCTTC. This codes for CASSQGSGNAYNEQFF.

This clonotype was counted at least ten times. This chain joins TRBV29-1 and TRBJ2-1; either TRBD1 or TRBD2 may supply D (7 bases each). CDR1 and CDR2 (germline): SQVTM, ANQGSEA. This CDR3 spans 14 amino acids. The V and J ends lost 6 bases and 2 bases respectively, with 14 bases between them. CDR3: CSVGGQGAYNEQFF. The DNA of the CDR3 is TGCAGCGTCGGGGGGCAGGGGGCCTACAATGAGCAGTTCTTC.

The chain recombines TRBV5-1 with TRBJ2-5, with 7 bases aligning to TRBD2. V trimming: 4 bases; J trimming: 3 bases; junction bases outside the gene matches: 9. Germline V gene sequence: CDR1 SGHRS, CDR2 YFSETQ. The CDR3 contains 15 residues. The CDR3 loop is CASSPTGLEKETQYF. As DNA, the CDR3 is TGCGCCAGCAGCCCCACCGGACTAGAGAAAGAGACCCAGTACTTC.

In its sample, this clonotype was seen a few times. The chain carries TRBV21-1 and TRBJ1-5; no check of the table's D call, TRBD1, against the DNA was made. TRBV21-1 is shown as a pseudogene. This CDR3 comprises 15 residues. This CDR3 is CASRYPRDRNQPQHF. The CDR3 coding sequence is TGTGCCAGCAGATACCCCCGGGACAGAAATCAGCCCCAGCATTTT.

J is TRBJ1-1 and V is TRBV11-3, with unresolved D. CDR1 is SGHNT, CDR2 YENEEA, per germline. The CDR3 consists of 14 residues. Trimming removed 4 bases from V and 0 bases from J, with 9 bases in between. The CDR3 spells CASSSPTMNTEAFF. Written as DNA, the CDR3 is TGTGCCAGCAGCTCCCCGACCATGAACACTGAAGCTTTCTTT.